Following are 12 T cell receptor beta chains from one sample sequenced in a study of Ad26.COV2.S vaccination and SARS-CoV-2 variants. The treatment denotes: roughly 18 received Ad26.COV2.S at low or high dose, single or two shots; 5 received placebo; per-sample allocation not given. Samples analyzed were those drawn on day 63 after the first vaccine or placebo injection. Sequenced by immunoSEQ multiplex PCR; TCRdb stores in-frame clones only, minus some. This table holds approximately 480,000 clones, around 90% found once. The source material was peripheral blood, sampled in a trial of Ad26.COV2.S vaccine versus placebo. The origin of the receptors is a person between 18 and 65 years old who received the Ad26.COV2.S COVID-19 vaccine or a placebo.

The V gene is TRBV3-1 (or the pseudogene TRBV3-2), the J gene TRBJ2-1; a possible D gene is TRBD2 (5 bases). V lost 2 bases to trimming and J lost 0 bases, with 17 bases between them. CDR3 length: 18 amino acids. CDR1 and CDR2 from the germline V gene are LGHDT and YNNKEL (reference sequence). CDR3 loop: CASSQPRSGLSSYNEQFF. DNA for the CDR3: TGTGCCAGCAGCCAACCCCGGAGCGGATTAAGCTCCTACAATGAGCAGTTCTTC.

This clone was counted ten times or more. The chain combines TRBV10-3 with TRBJ2-3, with 8 bases fitting TRBD2. This CDR3 spans 12 amino acids. The trim removed 4 bases at V and 8 bases at J, leaving 2 bases unmatched. The germline V gene encodes CDR1 ENHRY and CDR2 SYGVKD. CDR3 nucleotides: TGTGCCATCAGTGCGGGGGGGGCTACGCAGTATTTT. Translating gives CAISAGGATQYF.

The chain has TRBV28 and TRBJ2-3, with 11 bases aligning to TRBD1. With V trimmed by 4 bases and J by 3 bases, 15 bases remained unmatched. From germline, CDR1 is MDHEN and CDR2 SYDVKM. The CDR3 is 19 amino acids. The CDR3 DNA follows: TGTGCCAGCAGTTCCCTGGACAGGGGGCTCCGGCTGGGAACAGATACGCAGTATTTT. It translates to CASSSLDRGLRLGTDTQYF.

This clone was counted only a few times. The CDR3 region has the DNA TGTGCCAGCAGCTTAGAAACAGGGCCCAACACCGGGGAGCTGTTTTTT. Amino acids: CASSLETGPNTGELFF. The rearrangement joins TRBV11-3 to TRBJ2-2; possible D gene TRBD1, 6 bases. The V gene's germline CDR1 is SGHNT and CDR2 YENEEA. V was pared by 0 bases and J by 2 bases, with 10 bases between. The CDR3 has 16 amino acids.

The rearrangement joins TRBV6-2 or TRBV6-3 to TRBJ2-7, with D possibly matching TRBD1 (5 bases). CDR3 length: 14 residues. Germline CDR1 and CDR2: MNHEY and SVGEGT. V was shortened by 2 bases and J by 4 bases, with 12 bases between the two germline ends. CDR3 in DNA: TGTGCCAGCAGTTACGGGGCACACGGTTACGAGCAGTACTTC. Translated: CASSYGAHGYEQYF.

The CDR3 protein is CASSDVGGDYNEQFF. The CDR3 DNA sequence: TGTGCCAGCAGCGACGTGGGGGGGGATTACAATGAGCAGTTCTTC. This chain links TRBV6-2 or TRBV6-3 with TRBJ2-1, with 7 bases aligning to TRBD2. There are 15 residues in the CDR3. Trimming removed 6 bases from V and 4 bases from J; junction bases left unmatched: 9. Germline V lookup: CDR1 MNHEY, CDR2 SVGEGT.

The chain employs TRBV7-3 and TRBJ2-3; TRBD2 might be the D (5 bases). The length of the CDR3 is 15 residues. Trimming shortened V by 5 bases and J by 0 bases, and 12 bases separated the two germline ends. Germline-derived CDR1 and CDR2 are SGHTA and FQGTGA. CDR3 nucleotide sequence: TGTGCCAGCAGCCCAGAGGGCGGGAGCACAGATACGCAGTATTTT. Amino acid sequence: CASSPEGGSTDTQYF.

This sequence joins TRBV18 and TRBJ1-1; perhaps TRBD1 as D (5 bases). Germline CDR1 KGHSH, CDR2 LQKENI. The CDR3 sequence is 16 residues long. Trimming stripped 2 bases from V and 4 bases from J, with 17 bases between. The CDR3 nucleotides read TGTGCCAGCTCACCAAATCCAGGGAGCCTGGGCACTGAAGCTTTCTTT. Translated, it gives CASSPNPGSLGTEAFF.

This chain links TRBV6-5 with TRBJ2-7; D could derive from TRBD1 or TRBD2 (6 bases each). This CDR3 has 15 residues. Trimming cost V 10 bases and J 1 base, with 20 bases left between them. The germline V gene has CDR1 MNHEY and CDR2 SVGAGI. The CDR3 region is CATTLSGGGSYEQYF. The CDR3 bases are TGTGCCACAACCCTCAGCGGAGGGGGGTCCTACGAGCAGTACTTC.

This clone was observed a handful of times. The V gene is TRBV19, the J gene TRBJ2-2; D could derive from TRBD1 or TRBD2 (6 bases each). V dropped 6 bases and J dropped 5 bases, with 22 bases sitting between them. Per germline, CDR1 LNHDA and CDR2 SQIVND (reference sequence). The CDR3 consists of 17 residues. The CDR3 region is CASRRDPGAVVTGELFF. The CDR3 nucleotides are TGTGCCAGTAGGAGGGATCCGGGGGCGGTGGTTACCGGGGAGCTGTTTTTT.

The rearrangement uses TRBV9 and TRBJ1-1; D is unclear. V lost 2 bases and J 2 bases, leaving 13 bases between the germline ends. CDR3 length: 15 amino acids. CDR1 and CDR2 from the germline V gene are SGDLS and YYNGEE. The CDR3 DNA sequence: TGTGCCAGCAGCGTGGTAGTCCACATCAACACTGAAGCTTTCTTT. Residues: CASSVVVHINTEAFF.

The chain recombines TRBV7-2 with TRBJ2-1; 15 nucleotides match TRBD2. CDR1 and CDR2 from the germline V gene are SGHTA and FQGNSA. The trim removed 5 bases at V and 8 bases at J, leaving 7 bases unmatched. This CDR3 spans 16 amino acids. The CDR3 loop is CASSKGLAGGQDEQFF. The CDR3 bases are TGTGCCAGCAGCAAGGGACTAGCGGGAGGTCAGGATGAGCAGTTCTTC.